This TCR beta chain was observed in a study of T cells after yellow fever vaccination (dated by TCRdb to about 2019). With respect to the entire study: The SMART-Seq v4 Ultra Low Input RNA kit was used to prepare libraries from fractions with low cell numbers. Blood was collected at multiple timepoints before and after primary and secondary immunization, and bulk PBMC replicates and cell subsets were isolated. The cohort comprised two healthy male donors, one aged 18 to 30 and one aged 30 to 40 years. To follow T-cell clones before and after both primary and booster YFV17D yellow fever vaccination, bulk TCR alpha and beta repertoires underwent longitudinal sequencing.

As to this clonotype: What this receptor recognizes is not known. The junction and the germline gene differ at one end; a read error may be behind it.

The CDR3 contains 14 residues, cysteine and phenylalanine counted. Of all the DNA, just the CDR3 is kept, 42 bases in frame from base 1. Per the germline V gene, MDHEN is the CDR1 and SYDVKM is the CDR2. The paper as a whole reports these results and caveats: Because abundant contaminating clonotypes from the bulk population could be contained in FACS-sorted repertoires, computational filtering was required. After the booster, most of the clones that had expanded following primary vaccination were detected again (approximately 95% of CD4 and around 87% of CD8), which suggests that memory was broadly maintained. The secondary T-cell response was weaker than the primary response but faster, peaking on day 5 instead of day 15. A small fraction of clonotypes appeared in both the CD4 and CD8 compartments, likely as a result of convergent recombination. Because the study included only two donors, the extent to which the findings can be generalized is limited.

TCR cDNA was synthesized by 5'RACE template switching, through which a universal primer site and unique molecular identifiers were introduced. Priming for cDNA synthesis came from both the TCR alpha and TCR beta constant segments. Library amplification involved two PCR steps, and the second step added sample barcodes and sequencing adapters. Sequencing of libraries was done on Illumina HiSeq 2500 (2x100 bp) or NovaSeq (2x150 bp). In the source study's methods: Demultiplexing of reads and collapsing into UMI consensus sequences were performed with MIGEC, and V(D)J alignment was carried out with MiXCR. Vaccine-responding clonotypes were identified with edgeR using replicate PBMC samples, with FDR below 0.01 and a log2 fold change above 5 up to day 15 being required. CD4 or CD8 identity was assigned to each bulk clonotype according to whether the clonotype was present at higher abundance in the sequenced CD4 repertoire or the sequenced CD8 repertoire. Using fastp at Q25 and MiXCR, TCRdb reprocessed the public reads and kept productive beta chains. Each CDR3 protein gets just one entry, which takes the most common genes and DNA from the rows behind it. The V and J calls come from TCRdb's annotation, not from the publication. Across this sample there are more than 90,000 distinct CDR3 sequences, with approximately 8.4% seen only once. The ten largest clones represent approximately 24% of the sample.

Sample treatment or condition, as interpreted from the label and publication: live attenuated yellow fever vaccine strain. PBMCs were isolated from peripheral blood using a standard Ficoll-Paque protocol. CD4 and CD8 T-cell fractions were isolated with Dynabeads CD4 and CD8 positive selection kits. TriZol was used to extract RNA from bulk PBMCs, from CD4 and CD8 fractions, and from dextramer-positive and dextramer-negative fractions. This clonotype originated in a man aged 30-40 years who received the YFV17D yellow fever vaccine. This receptor chain uses TRBV28 and TRBJ2-7; TRBD2 matches 8 bases in the middle. Sequences were derived from CD8+ T cells sorted from PBMCs, sampled 45 days after the yellow fever booster vaccination. For the CDR3, the sequence is CPSSLTSGGGEQYF. The bases read TGTCCCAGCAGTTTAACTAGCGGAGGGGGCGAGCAGTACTTC.